A single sample gave rise to the 32 T cell receptor beta chains below, sequenced in a study of breast tumors, draining lymph nodes, adjacent tissues. A single record per CDR3 protein comes from TCRdb applying MiXCR to the multiplex PCR reads. The sample holds around 170,000 distinct CDR3 sequences; 30% to 35% are singletons and the top ten take over 3.5%. Samples came from axillary lymph nodes draining the breast cancer. The sample taken for sequencing was axillary lymph node tissue. These receptors originate from a female donor with breast cancer. Some clones in this sample may be carry-over from other donors' samples.

In the case of this clonotype: A much larger clonotype is one base distant, so this may be a read error. The chain links TRBV5-1 to TRBJ2-5, with D possibly matching TRBD2 (6 bases). The germline V gene encodes CDR1 SGHRS and CDR2 YFSETQ. The CDR3 length is 16 residues. This CDR3 is CASSLGLASGQGTQYF. The CDR3 bases are TGCGCCAGCAGCCTCGGATTGGCCAGCGGGCAAGGGACCCAGTACTTC.

This clonotype has at least ten counts. The V and J genes are TRBV12-3 or TRBV12-4 and TRBJ2-3; tentative D call: TRBD1 (6 bases). V was pared by 7 bases and J by 2 bases, with 13 bases between. There are 14 residues in the CDR3. CDR3 DNA sequence: TGTGCCAGCAACTTGGACAGAGCCACAGATACGCAGTATTTT. Translating gives CASNLDRATDTQYF.

This clonotype occurred many times. The V call is TRBV12-3 or TRBV12-4, the J call TRBJ2-1; TRBD2 matches 7 bases. The V segment lost 6 bases and the J segment 6 bases; nucleotides outside the gene matches: 2. The CDR3 is 12 residues long. In nucleotides, the CDR3 is TGTGCCAGCAGCCGACTAGCCAATGAGCAGTTCTTC. This sequence encodes CASSRLANEQFF.

V is TRBV27 and J is TRBJ2-7; the D gene is possibly TRBD1 (6 bases). Trimming removed 6 bases at V and 5 bases at J, with 14 bases between. The germline CDR1 and CDR2 sequences are MNHEY and SMNVEV (reference sequence). The CDR3 contains 13 residues. The DNA for the CDR3 is TGTGCCAGCAGAGAGGGGGAATTCGACGAGCAGTACTTC. This gives the protein CASREGEFDEQYF.

This clonotype was observed many times. V is TRBV2 and J is TRBJ2-5; D assignment may be TRBD1 or TRBD2 (5 bases each). The CDR3 spans 13 residues. V was clipped by 5 bases and J by 4 bases, with 11 bases between them. The germline V gene has CDR1 SNHLY and CDR2 FYNNEI. The CDR3 here is CASSSGTRETQYF. The CDR3 DNA sequence: TGTGCCAGCAGTTCCGGGACCAGAGAGACCCAGTACTTC. The whole variable domain, remainder taken from reference TRBV2 and TRBJ2-5, is EPEVTQTPSHQVTQMGQEVILRCVPISNHLYFYWYRQILGQKVEFLVSFYNNEISEKSEIFDDQFSVERPDGSNFTLKIRSTKLEDSAMYFCASSSGTRETQYFGPGTRLLVL.

The V and J genes are TRBV11-2 and TRBJ2-2; 13 bases match TRBD2. Germline lookup yields CDR1 SGHAT and CDR2 FQNNGV. CDR3 length: 17 residues. V was clipped by 4 bases and J by 9 bases; unmatched bases: 11. CDR3 loop: CASSSLRATSGRRELFF. CDR3 sequence (DNA): TGTGCCAGCAGCTCCCTTAGGGCGACTAGCGGGAGGCGGGAGCTGTTTTTT.

This clonotype was observed at least ten times. The rearrangement uses TRBV9 and TRBJ1-2; no clear D gene. Germline CDR1 and CDR2: SGDLS and YYNGEE. This CDR3 spans 13 amino acids. The V end lost 2 bases, the J end lost 4 bases, and 9 bases lay between the germline ends. CDR3 sequence reads: CASSVAAGYGYTF. The CDR3 DNA reads TGTGCCAGCAGCGTGGCAGCAGGCTATGGCTACACCTTC.

Details on this clonotype: This may come from a read error, since a much larger clone is one base off. The chain employs TRBV7-6 and TRBJ2-7; D call uncertain. Per germline, CDR1 SGHVS and CDR2 FNYEAQ. This CDR3 has 14 residues. V shed 5 bases and J shed 3 bases, with 14 bases lying between them. The CDR3 loop reads CASSPPGLLYEQYF. CDR3 in DNA: TGTGCCAGCAGCCCTCCGGGCCTACTCTACGAGCAGTACTTC.

Comments on this clonotype: A junction boundary mismatches the germline segment, possibly from a read error. The CDR3 DNA reads TGTGCTAGCAGCTTAGTTCGCGGGGGCCTCATGGAGCAGTACTTC. It yields the protein CASSLVRGGLMEQYF. V usage is TRBV7-7 and J usage is TRBJ2-7, with D possibly being TRBD2 (7 bases). CDR1 and CDR2 from the germline V gene are SSHAT and FNYEAQ (reference sequence). This CDR3 is built from 15 residues.

Many counts were recorded for this clonotype. CDR3 nucleotides: TGCGCCAGCAGCCATAGGGACAGCTCCTACGAGCAGTACTTC. Translating gives CASSHRDSSYEQYF. The chain carries TRBV4-1 and TRBJ2-7; 7 nucleotides align to TRBD1. CDR3 length: 14 residues. Looked up from germline, CDR1 is MGHRA and CDR2 is YSYEKL. V shed 3 bases, J shed 0 bases, and the junction held 2 bases outside the gene matches.

The sample holds many counts of this clonotype. The chain couples TRBV20-1 to TRBJ1-2, with D uncertain. Per the germline V gene, CDR1 is DFQATT and CDR2 is SNEGSKA (reference sequence). V lost 1 base to trimming and J lost 7 bases, with 13 bases between them. The CDR3 covers 13 residues. CDR3 loop: CSARVADRTGYTF. Written as DNA, the CDR3 is TGCAGTGCTAGAGTCGCAGACCGGACTGGCTACACCTTC.

This clonotype was picked up many times. The chain joins TRBV5-8 to TRBJ2-3; TRBD1 agrees at 7 bases. Looked up from germline, CDR1 is SGHTS and CDR2 is YDEGEE. This CDR3 region has 15 residues. V was clipped by 2 bases and J by 1 base; unmatched bases: 4. CDR3 coding DNA: TGTGCCAGCAGCTTCTTGCAGGGGGGCACAGATACGCAGTATTTT. Its protein is CASSFLQGGTDTQYF.

There are many counts of this clonotype. The V call is TRBV20-1, the J call TRBJ2-1; possibly TRBD1 or TRBD2 for D (6 bases each). The CDR3 has 14 residues. Per germline, CDR1 DFQATT and CDR2 SNEGSKA (reference sequence). V dropped 3 bases and J dropped 5 bases, with 14 bases sitting between them. For the CDR3, the DNA is TGCAGTGCTAGTCGGCGGGGACACAACAATGAGCAGTTCTTC. This gives the protein CSASRRGHNNEQFF.

Note on this clonotype: Given a much more abundant clone one base away, this may be a read error. The CDR3 carries no conserved terminal phenylalanine or tryptophan, so it likely arises from a read error. The V call is TRBV19, the J call TRBJ2-7; 10 nucleotides match TRBD2. J gave up 7 bases and V 3 bases, and 3 bases lay outside the gene matches. CDR1 is LNHDA, CDR2 SQIVND, per germline (reference sequence). This CDR3 is 13 amino acids long. The CDR3 region is CASSITSGEEQYL. DNA for the CDR3: TGTGCCAGTAGTATCACTAGCGGGGAAGAGCAGTACCTC.

This clonotype was found many times. The genes are TRBV29-1 and TRBJ2-2, with D perhaps TRBD2 (5 bases). V was shortened by 5 bases and J by 11 bases, with 15 bases between the two germline ends. This CDR3 has 12 amino acids. Germline V lookup: CDR1 SQVTM, CDR2 ANQGSEA. The DNA of the CDR3 is TGCAGCGTTAAGTATGGGTCGGGAGAGCTGTTTTTT. Translating gives CSVKYGSGELFF.

This chain connects TRBV6-2 or TRBV6-3 to TRBJ2-7; 11 positions match TRBD1. V trimming: 5 bases; J trimming: 6 bases; junction bases outside the gene matches: 6. The CDR3 has 14 residues. Germline V gene data show CDR1 as MNHEY and CDR2 as SVGEGT. The CDR3 DNA is TGTGCCAGCAGTCCGGGACAGGGGGTCGTCGAGCAGTACTTC. Translation gives CASSPGQGVVEQYF.

This clonotype was seen repeatedly, ten times or more. V usage is TRBV7-2 and J usage is TRBJ2-7; D gene uncertain. There are 14 residues in the CDR3. Germline CDR1 reads SGHTA; CDR2 reads FQGNSA. V lost 2 bases and J lost 3, with 11 bases in between. The CDR3 reads CASSLSPGYYEQYF. The CDR3 region has the DNA TGTGCCAGCAGCTTATCCCCCGGGTACTACGAGCAGTACTTC.

This clonotype appeared a few times. A much larger clone lies one base from this, so it may be a read error. The chain employs TRBV20-1 and TRBJ2-7, with 12 bases aligning to TRBD2. Trimming cost V 1 base and J 6 bases; bases outside gene matches: 4. The CDR3 sequence is 14 residues long. Germline V gene data show CDR1 as DFQATT and CDR2 as SNEGSKA (reference sequence). The CDR3 nucleotides read TGCAGTGCTAGAGGGACTAGCGGGACCTCCGAGCAGTACTTC. Protein product: CSARGTSGTSEQYF.

This sequence joins TRBV20-1 and TRBJ1-4, with 10 nucleotides matching TRBD1. This CDR3 has 15 residues. Germline V gene lookup returns CDR1 DFQATT and CDR2 SNEGSKA (reference sequence). The CDR3 coding sequence is TGCAATGCCAGGGACAGGGGAGTAACTAATGAAAAACTGTTTTTT. This sequence encodes CNARDRGVTNEKLFF.

This clonotype showed up many times. This chain joins TRBV24-1 and TRBJ2-3; D may match TRBD1 or TRBD2 (6 bases each). V gave up 1 base and J gave up 4 bases, with 14 bases separating them. This CDR3 is 16 amino acids long. Germline V lookup: CDR1 KGHDR, CDR2 SFDVKD. In DNA, the CDR3 is TGTGCCACCAGTGATTTCATGCCGGAGGGGGCAGATACGCAGTATTTT. Its translation: CATSDFMPEGADTQYF.

Ten or more counts support this clonotype. This chain joins TRBV29-1 and TRBJ2-1; maybe TRBD2 (5 bases). Germline V gene sequence: CDR1 SQVTM, CDR2 ANQGSEA. This CDR3 spans 12 amino acids. The V and J ends lost 4 bases and 9 bases respectively, with 13 bases between them. In nucleotides, the CDR3 is TGCAGCGTTGTGTACCTTGGGAGTGAGCAGTTCTTC. Its protein product is CSVVYLGSEQFF.

This clonotype was detected many times. This sequence joins TRBV24-1 and TRBJ2-1, with TRBD1 identical over 7 bases. The CDR3 loop spans 14 amino acids. J lost 8 bases, V lost 3 bases, and 6 bases had no gene match. Germline CDR1 is KGHDR and CDR2 is SFDVKD. The CDR3 DNA reads as TGTGCCACCAGTGATCAACAGGGGTTCGATGAGCAGTTCTTC. Protein product: CATSDQQGFDEQFF.

This clonotype appeared many times. The chain joins TRBV28 to TRBJ2-7; D possibly matches TRBD1 or TRBD2 (6 bases each). This CDR3 has 14 residues. The V gene's germline CDR1 is MDHEN and CDR2 SYDVKM. V dropped 3 bases and J dropped 1 base, with 10 bases sitting between them. The CDR3 reads CASSFGGSSYEQYF. DNA for the CDR3: TGTGCCAGCAGTTTCGGGGGCTCATCCTACGAGCAGTACTTC.

This clonotype was picked up a small number of times. A much larger clone lies one base from this, so it may be a read error. The chain combines TRBV5-8 with TRBJ2-3; 10 bases agree with TRBD1. CDR3 size: 13 residues. Germline V gene lookup returns CDR1 SGHTS and CDR2 YDEGEE. The CDR3 coding sequence is TGTGCCAACGGGGACAGGGGCACAGATACGCGGTATTTT. This gives the protein CANGDRGTDTRYF.

This clonotype has only a few counts. A read error may explain this, as a much larger clone is one base away. This sequence joins TRBV20-1 and TRBJ2-1, with 8 bases that match TRBD2. J lost 6 bases, V lost 5 bases, and 12 bases had no gene match. The CDR3 runs to 15 residues. The germline V gene encodes CDR1 DFQATT and CDR2 SNEGSKA (reference sequence). The CDR3: CSAPRTSRNSNEQFF. CDR3 bases: TGCAGTGCTCCCCGGACTAGCAGAAATTCCAATGAGCAGTTCTTC.

The rearrangement links TRBV28 to TRBJ2-7; D is possibly TRBD2 (6 bases). From germline, CDR1 is MDHEN and CDR2 SYDVKM. With 2 bases removed from V and 4 bases from J, the gap between germline ends came to 12 bases. The CDR3 is made up of 14 amino acids. CDR3 sequence: CASSLRGKLYEQYF. CDR3 nucleotide sequence: TGTGCCAGCAGTTTACGGGGGAAGTTGTACGAGCAGTACTTC.

This clonotype has a count of ten or more. The J gene is TRBJ1-2, the V gene TRBV7-6; weak D call: TRBD1 (5 bases). Germline assignment: CDR1 SGHVS and CDR2 FNYEAQ. The CDR3 length is 14 residues. Trimming removed 5 bases at V and 3 bases at J, with 13 bases between. DNA of the CDR3: TGTGCCAGCAGCCCCGCCAGGGAAGACTATGGCTACACCTTC. Residues: CASSPAREDYGYTF. Full variable domain (remainder filled in from reference TRBV7-6 and TRBJ1-2): GAGVSQSPRYKVTKRGQDVALRCDPISGHVSLYWYRQALGQGPEFLTYFNYEAQQDKSGLPNDRFSAERPEGSISTLTIQRTEQRDSAMYRCASSPAREDYGYTFGSGTRLTVV.

This clonotype was recorded a few times. This chain joins TRBV9 and TRBJ2-1; perhaps TRBD1 as D (6 bases). The CDR3 is made up of 16 amino acids. V was clipped by 3 bases and J by 3 bases, with 16 bases between them. Germline V lookup: CDR1 SGDLS, CDR2 YYNGEE. CDR3 nucleotides: TGTGCCAGCAGCGCGAGCGGTGGGGGCTACTACAATGAGCAGTTCTTC. Its protein is CASSASGGGYYNEQFF.

This clonotype was observed many times. The gene calls are TRBV13 and TRBJ2-1, with 9 bases aligning to TRBD2. CDR1 and CDR2 from the germline V gene are PRHDT and FYEKMQ (reference sequence). V lost 5 bases, J lost 7 bases, and 9 bases stayed unmatched. There are 15 residues in the CDR3. CDR3 coding DNA: TGTGCCAGCAGCCTGGGACTAGCAGGGTCAAATGAGCAGTTCTTC. Protein sequence: CASSLGLAGSNEQFF.

Of note for this clonotype: At one end, the junction sequence differs from germline, possibly due to a read error. V gene TRBV9 combines with J gene TRBJ2-3; tentative D call: TRBD1 (6 bases). This CDR3 is built from 16 residues. CDR1 and CDR2 (germline): SGDLS, YYNGEE. This chain's CDR3 is CAGSTWAGESTDTQYF. The CDR3 DNA is TGTGCCGGCAGCACCTGGGCAGGGGAAAGCACAGATACGCAGTATTTT.

This clonotype has ten or more counts. The V gene is TRBV7-2, the J gene TRBJ1-6, with a possible D match to TRBD1 (5 bases). This CDR3 comprises 16 residues. CDR1 is SGHTA, CDR2 FQGNSA, per germline. V was clipped by 2 bases and J by 14 bases, with 22 bases between them. The CDR3: CASSLSALGGGRTLHF. The DNA for the CDR3 is TGTGCCAGCAGCTTAAGCGCCCTCGGTGGGGGTAGGACCCTCCACTTT.

This clonotype was counted at least ten times. The V call is TRBV2, the J call TRBJ2-2; 11 bases agree with TRBD1. This CDR3 is 14 amino acids long. CDR1 and CDR2 (germline): SNHLY, FYNNEI. The V and J ends lost 6 bases and 6 bases, in that order; junction bases with no gene match: 3. The CDR3 coding sequence is TGTGCCAGCAGCGGACAGGGGGCCGCCGGGGAGCTGTTTTTT. Translated, it gives CASSGQGAAGELFF. Full variable domain (missing parts from reference TRBV2 and TRBJ2-2): EPEVTQTPSHQVTQMGQEVILRCVPISNHLYFYWYRQILGQKVEFLVSFYNNEISEKSEIFDDQFSVERPDGSNFTLKIRSTKLEDSAMYFCASSGQGAAGELFFGEGSRLTVL.